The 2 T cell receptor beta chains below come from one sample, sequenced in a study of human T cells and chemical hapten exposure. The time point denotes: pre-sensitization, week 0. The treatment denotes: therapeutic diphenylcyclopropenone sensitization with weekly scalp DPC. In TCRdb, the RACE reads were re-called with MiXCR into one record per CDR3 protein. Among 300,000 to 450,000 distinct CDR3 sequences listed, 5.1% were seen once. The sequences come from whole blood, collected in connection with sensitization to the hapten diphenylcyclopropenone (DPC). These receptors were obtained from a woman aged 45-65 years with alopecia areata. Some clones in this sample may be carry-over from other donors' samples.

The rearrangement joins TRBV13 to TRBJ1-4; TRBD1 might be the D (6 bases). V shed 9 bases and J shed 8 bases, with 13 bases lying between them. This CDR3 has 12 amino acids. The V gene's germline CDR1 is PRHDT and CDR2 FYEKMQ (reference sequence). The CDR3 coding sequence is TGTGCCAGTACCCGGGACAACGAAAAACTGTTTTTT. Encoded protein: CASTRDNEKLFF.

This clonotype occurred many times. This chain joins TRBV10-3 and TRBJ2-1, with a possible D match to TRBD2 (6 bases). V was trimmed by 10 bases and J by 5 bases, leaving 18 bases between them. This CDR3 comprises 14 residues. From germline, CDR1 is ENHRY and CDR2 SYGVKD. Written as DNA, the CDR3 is TGTGCCACCAGGAGGGAGGTACTGGACAATGAGCAGTTCTTC. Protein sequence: CATRREVLDNEQFF.